This T cell receptor beta chain comes out of a study of regulatory dendritic cells for organ transplantation. CFSE-labeled sorted T cells met regulatory or mature dendritic cells for roughly 5 days. Naive CD45RA+ and memory CD45RO+ CD4+ or CD8+ T cells were FACS-sorted. Assay used: immunoSEQ multiplex PCR; TCRdb lists only in-frame clones, some missing. The data show approximately 12,000 clones, approximately 89% seen once. Regarding the study as a whole: Among resting subsets, memory CD8+ cells contained the most alloreactive clonotypes.

A remark on this clone: What it binds is not known.

CDR1 is SGHDT and CDR2 is YYEEEE in the germline V gene. This CDR3 contains 13 residues. V was pared by 0 bases and J by 2 bases, with 6 bases between. This rearrangement joins TRBV5-6 to TRBJ2-7; a possible D gene is TRBD2 (6 bases). This TCR was recovered from a human donor in good health. The sample comprised naive CD8+ T cells from blood cultured with regulatory dendritic cells. Subset meaning: CD45RA+ naive T cells. CDR3 in amino acids: CASSLGGTYEQYF. The CDR3 DNA sequence: TGTGCCAGCAGCTTGGGCGGGACCTACGAGCAGTACTTC.